This T cell receptor beta chain was found in a study of cytomegalovirus exposure and HLA in healthy donors. Study-wide points: Exclusion applied to some V segments, including TRBV6-2 and TRBV6-3, as they were indistinguishable.

Regarding this clone: Its antigen is unidentified.

Looked up from germline, CDR1 is LGHNA and CDR2 is YSLEER. This CDR3 is 15 amino acids long. The junction had 7 bases not matched to a gene; V was cut back by 5 bases and J by 7 bases. The PCR had 60 Vbeta and 13 Jbeta primers. Repertoires were generated with immunoSEQ multiplex PCR, while TCRdb's copy carries only in-frame clones and drops some. The sample holds 200,000 or so clones; about 80% are singletons and the top ten take around 3%. The sequence was collected from a woman between 50 and 59 years old in good health and CMV-seropositive. V gene TRBV4-3 combines with J gene TRBJ1-4, with TRBD1 matching 10 bases. Material: PBMCs. CDR3 in amino acids: CASSYRQGAGEKLFF. The CDR3 DNA is TGCGCCAGCAGCTATCGACAGGGGGCAGGTGAAAAACTGTTTTTT.